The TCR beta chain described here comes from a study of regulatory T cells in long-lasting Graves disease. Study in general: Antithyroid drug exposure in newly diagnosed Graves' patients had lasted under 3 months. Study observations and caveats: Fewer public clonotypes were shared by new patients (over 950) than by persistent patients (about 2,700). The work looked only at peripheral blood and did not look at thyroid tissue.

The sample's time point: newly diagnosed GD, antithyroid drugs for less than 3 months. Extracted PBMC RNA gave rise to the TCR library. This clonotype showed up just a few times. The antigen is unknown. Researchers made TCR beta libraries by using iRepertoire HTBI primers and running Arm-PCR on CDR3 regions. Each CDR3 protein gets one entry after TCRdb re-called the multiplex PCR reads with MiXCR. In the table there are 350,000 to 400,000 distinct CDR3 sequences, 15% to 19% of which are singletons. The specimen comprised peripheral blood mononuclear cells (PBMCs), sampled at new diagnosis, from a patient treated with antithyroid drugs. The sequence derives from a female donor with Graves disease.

The CDR3: CASSLTGRGAEAFF. DNA for the CDR3: TGTGCCAGCAGTTTAACAGGGAGGGGGGCTGAAGCTTTCTTT. This sequence joins TRBV12-3 or TRBV12-4 and TRBJ1-1, with a possible D match to TRBD1 (6 bases). There are 14 residues in the CDR3. V was shortened by 2 bases and J by 6 bases, with 13 bases between the two germline ends.